This T cell receptor beta chain originates from a study of T-cell memory formation after mild COVID-19. Study results and limitations: Clones that got smaller from day 15 to 85 had even CD4/CD8, while clones growing later tipped toward CD4+.

TCR alpha and TCR beta cDNA libraries with sample barcodes and UMIs came from 5'RACE using constant-segment primers. TCRdb called the 5' RACE reads again in MiXCR, with one record for every CDR3 protein. The sample has fewer than 700,000 distinct CDR3 sequences, about 22% seen once. The germline CDR1 and CDR2 sequences are MDHEN and SYDVKM. This CDR3 spans 13 amino acids. With 6 bases removed from V and 5 bases from J, the gap between germline ends came to 13 bases. Regarding this clonotype: Its antigen is undetermined.

Material: PBMCs or a T cell subset sorted from them (not recorded which). This chain joins TRBV28 and TRBJ2-5; the D is unclear. The source is an adult woman who had mild COVID-19 (a few samples of this study predate the infection). Cell type and time point are not known. CDR3 DNA sequence: TGTGCCAGCAGAGGACCTACGGCGGAGACCCAGTACTTC. Translation gives CASRGPTAETQYF.